The rows below give T cell receptor beta chains drawn from one sample of a study of radiation and T cells in renal cell carcinoma. Only in-frame clones appear in the TCRdb table, and some are missing; sequencing was by immunoSEQ multiplex PCR. Of tens of thousands of clones listed, less than 85% were seen once; the top ten hold 25% to 35%. The sequencing used blood, collected from a patient whose treatment included radiotherapy and nephrectomy. These TCRs come from a woman in her sixties or seventies with renal cell carcinoma. Each CDR3 is given with its conserved first and last residue. The order of the fields is clone size, V gene, J gene, D gene, CDR3 protein, CDR3 DNA. The D gene is left open where the match is weak. Clone size appears in some rows only: once, few, many, or a class for an expanded clone.

clone_size: NA; v_call: TRBV19; j_call: TRBJ2-3; d_call: NA; cdr3_aa: CASTGAQVGRSTQYF; cdr3_nt: TGTGCCAGCACCGGGGCACAGGTAGGGCGCAGTACGCAGTATTTT
clone_size: NA; v_call: TRBV5-1; j_call: TRBJ2-1; d_call: TRBD2; cdr3_aa: CASSLAGGRYSYNEQFF; cdr3_nt: TGCGCCAGCAGCTTGGCGGGCGGGAGGTACTCCTACAATGAGCAGTTCTTC
clone_size: NA; v_call: TRBV7-8; j_call: TRBJ2-2; d_call: TRBD2; cdr3_aa: CASSLAGGRRPGELFF; cdr3_nt: TGTGCCAGCAGCTTAGCCGGCGGGAGGAGGCCCGGGGAGCTGTTTTTT
clone_size: NA; v_call: TRBV7-7; j_call: TRBJ2-1; d_call: NA; cdr3_aa: CASSPHRDPSLGNEQFF; cdr3_nt: TGTGCCAGCAGCCCTCACAGGGACCCCTCCCTGGGTAATGAGCAGTTCTTC
clone_size: few; v_call: TRBV9; j_call: TRBJ1-1; d_call: TRBD1; cdr3_aa: CASPQGGWGTEAFF; cdr3_nt: TGTGCCAGCCCCCAGGGGGGATGGGGCACTGAAGCTTTCTTT
clone_size: NA; v_call: TRBV4-1; j_call: TRBJ2-2; d_call: TRBD1; cdr3_aa: CASSQGGDRDTGELFF; cdr3_nt: TGCGCCAGCAGCCAAGGGGGCGACAGGGACACCGGGGAGCTGTTTTTT
clone_size: NA; v_call: TRBV2; j_call: TRBJ1-1; d_call: TRBD1; cdr3_aa: CASSAWGQGENVFF; cdr3_nt: TGTGCCAGCAGTGCTTGGGGACAGGGTGAGAATGTTTTCTTT
clone_size: NA; v_call: TRBV10-2; j_call: TRBJ2-5; d_call: TRBD1; cdr3_aa: CASAPGQLPETQYF; cdr3_nt: TGCGCCAGCGCGCCGGGACAGCTCCCAGAGACCCAGTACTTC
clone_size: NA; v_call: TRBV7-9; j_call: TRBJ2-3; d_call: NA; cdr3_aa: CASSLMADTQYF; cdr3_nt: TGTGCCAGCAGCTTAATGGCAGATACGCAGTATTTT
clone_size: NA; v_call: TRBV6-5; j_call: TRBJ2-7; d_call: NA; cdr3_aa: CASGLFSEQYF; cdr3_nt: TGTGCCAGCGGACTATTTTCCGAGCAGTACTTC
clone_size: NA; v_call: TRBV5-4; j_call: TRBJ2-3; d_call: NA; cdr3_aa: CASSLGGTSDTQYF; cdr3_nt: TGTGCCAGCAGCTTGGGCGGAACCTCAGATACGCAGTATTTT
clone_size: NA; v_call: TRBV10-1; j_call: TRBJ2-1; d_call: NA; cdr3_aa: CARGVMGGSYNEQFF; cdr3_nt: TGCGCCAGGGGGGTGATGGGTGGGTCCTACAATGAGCAGTTCTTC
clone_size: NA; v_call: TRBV6-5; j_call: TRBJ2-3; d_call: NA; cdr3_aa: CASRPRTDYTDTQYF; cdr3_nt: TGTGCCAGCAGGCCCAGGACAGATTACACAGATACGCAGTATTTT
clone_size: NA; v_call: TRBV10-3; j_call: TRBJ2-7; d_call: TRBD2; cdr3_aa: CAISGLAGDSYEQYF; cdr3_nt: TGTGCCATCAGCGGACTAGCGGGGGACTCCTACGAGCAGTACTTC
clone_size: once; v_call: TRBV7-6; j_call: TRBJ2-7; d_call: TRBD2; cdr3_aa: CASSLTSGTNSYEQYF; cdr3_nt: TGTGCCAGCAGCTTAACGAGCGGGACGAACTCCTACGAGCAGTACTTC
clone_size: once; v_call: TRBV27; j_call: TRBJ2-7; d_call: NA; cdr3_aa: CASSPGASSYEQYF; cdr3_nt: TGTGCCAGCAGCCCAGGAGCGAGCTCCTACGAGCAGTACTTC
clone_size: NA; v_call: TRBV7-6; j_call: TRBJ1-2; d_call: NA; cdr3_aa: CASSQSAGVDYGYTF; cdr3_nt: TGTGCCAGCAGCCAAAGCGCAGGGGTGGACTATGGCTACACCTTC
clone_size: NA; v_call: TRBV5-4; j_call: TRBJ2-7; d_call: TRBD2; cdr3_aa: CATGNGRDHEQYF; cdr3_nt: TGTGCCACCGGTAACGGGAGGGACCACGAGCAGTACTTC
clone_size: NA; v_call: TRBV10-3; j_call: TRBJ2-7; d_call: NA; cdr3_aa: CAVLGPQNGSYEQYF; cdr3_nt: TGTGCCGTCCTGGGGCCCCAGAATGGGTCCTACGAGCAGTACTTC
clone_size: NA; v_call: TRBV6-5; j_call: TRBJ2-7; d_call: TRBD2; cdr3_aa: CASSYSGLAETYEQYF; cdr3_nt: TGTGCCAGCAGTTACTCGGGACTAGCGGAAACCTACGAGCAGTACTTC
clone_size: NA; v_call: TRBV29-1; j_call: TRBJ1-5; d_call: NA; cdr3_aa: CSAGGGVRNQPQHF; cdr3_nt: TGCAGCGCCGGAGGGGGGGTTCGCAATCAGCCCCAGCATTTT
clone_size: NA; v_call: TRBV7-2; j_call: TRBJ2-3; d_call: TRBD2; cdr3_aa: CASSFLAGGTGGTDTQYF; cdr3_nt: TGTGCCAGCAGCTTTCTAGCGGGGGGGACCGGCGGCACAGATACGCAGTATTTT
clone_size: NA; v_call: TRBV27; j_call: TRBJ2-1; d_call: NA; cdr3_aa: CASSLGDSYNEQFF; cdr3_nt: TGTGCCAGCAGTTTAGGGGACTCTTACAATGAGCAGTTCTTC
clone_size: once; v_call: TRBV6-1; j_call: TRBJ2-1; d_call: TRBD1; cdr3_aa: CASSASGQGDEQFF; cdr3_nt: TGTGCCAGCAGTGCGTCGGGACAGGGCGATGAGCAGTTCTTC
clone_size: NA; v_call: TRBV19; j_call: TRBJ2-2; d_call: TRBD1; cdr3_aa: CASSWGQGNTGELFF; cdr3_nt: TGTGCCAGTAGTTGGGGACAGGGAAACACCGGGGAGCTGTTTTTT
clone_size: NA; v_call: TRBV7-8; j_call: TRBJ2-5; d_call: NA; cdr3_aa: CASRWGEETQYF; cdr3_nt: TGTGCCAGCAGATGGGGGGAGGAGACCCAGTACTTC
clone_size: NA; v_call: TRBV5-1; j_call: TRBJ2-5; d_call: TRBD2; cdr3_aa: CASSLRGGETQYF; cdr3_nt: TGCGCCAGCAGCTTACGGGGGGGAGAGACCCAGTACTTC
clone_size: NA; v_call: TRBV4-1; j_call: TRBJ1-4; d_call: TRBD1; cdr3_aa: CASSQGTGEEKLFF; cdr3_nt: TGCGCCAGCAGCCAAGGGACAGGAGAAGAAAAACTGTTTTTT
clone_size: once; v_call: TRBV10-2; j_call: TRBJ1-6; d_call: NA; cdr3_aa: CASSENRALHF; cdr3_nt: TGCGCCAGCAGTGAGAACAGGGCCCTCCACTTT
clone_size: NA; v_call: TRBV6-5; j_call: TRBJ2-7; d_call: TRBD1; cdr3_aa: CATGTGGPYEQYF; cdr3_nt: TGTGCCACCGGGACAGGGGGCCCCTACGAGCAGTACTTC
clone_size: NA; v_call: TRBV10-3; j_call: TRBJ2-1; d_call: NA; cdr3_aa: CAITPTGESEQFF; cdr3_nt: TGTGCCATCACCCCGACGGGAGAGAGTGAGCAGTTCTTC
clone_size: NA; v_call: TRBV6-6; j_call: TRBJ2-2; d_call: NA; cdr3_aa: CASSFGRATGELFF; cdr3_nt: TGTGCCAGCAGTTTCGGGAGAGCCACCGGGGAGCTGTTTTTT
clone_size: NA; v_call: TRBV4-3; j_call: TRBJ2-2; d_call: TRBD2; cdr3_aa: CASSQDLAGGNTGELFF; cdr3_nt: TGCGCCAGCAGCCAAGACCTAGCGGGAGGGAACACCGGGGAGCTGTTTTTT
clone_size: NA; v_call: TRBV7-6; j_call: TRBJ2-5; d_call: NA; cdr3_aa: CASSQSSLGQETQYF; cdr3_nt: TGTGCCAGCAGCCAGTCGAGTCTCGGACAAGAGACCCAGTACTTC
clone_size: NA; v_call: TRBV7-9; j_call: TRBJ1-1; d_call: TRBD1; cdr3_aa: CASSLGGTGKGTEAFF; cdr3_nt: TGTGCCAGCAGCTTAGGGGGGACAGGGAAGGGCACTGAAGCTTTCTTT
clone_size: NA; v_call: TRBV11-3; j_call: TRBJ2-2; d_call: TRBD2; cdr3_aa: CASSSSGGTVTGELFF; cdr3_nt: TGTGCCAGCAGCAGTAGCGGGGGGACGGTCACCGGGGAGCTGTTTTTT
clone_size: NA; v_call: TRBV9; j_call: TRBJ2-5; d_call: NA; cdr3_aa: CASSGGGPQETQYF; cdr3_nt: TGTGCCAGCAGCGGAGGGGGGCCACAAGAGACCCAGTACTTC
clone_size: NA; v_call: TRBV2; j_call: TRBJ2-1; d_call: TRBD2; cdr3_aa: CASSEAGLGLNEQFF; cdr3_nt: TGTGCCAGCAGTGAAGCGGGACTAGGCCTCAATGAGCAGTTCTTC